A single sample is the source of the 13 T cell receptor beta chains below, sequenced in a study of T cells after yellow fever vaccination. TCRdb passed the 5' RACE reads through MiXCR, listing each CDR3 protein once. The sample contains roughly 300,000 distinct CDR3 sequences, less than 9.5% of which appear only once. The specimen comprised PBMCs, sampled about 41 days after the first yellow fever vaccination. These receptors were taken from a man younger than 30 who received the YFV17D yellow fever vaccine.

The chain recombines TRBV7-2 with TRBJ2-5, with D tentatively TRBD1 (5 bases). V lost 5 bases and J lost 7, with 17 bases in between. CDR3 length: 14 residues. CDR1 and CDR2 from the germline V gene are SGHTA and FQGNSA. CDR3: CASSPETVPGTQYF. DNA of the CDR3: TGTGCCAGCAGCCCGGAGACAGTGCCCGGGACCCAGTACTTC.

This chain uses TRBV21-1 with TRBJ2-7; TRBD1, as called in the table, went unchecked against the DNA. TRBV21-1 constitutes a pseudogene. The CDR3 spans 16 residues. The CDR3 DNA is TGTGCCAGCAGCCCCACCCGGGACCCAGCCGTCATAGGGCAGTACGTC. It encodes CASSPTRDPAVIGQYV.

This clonotype came up a few times. V gene TRBV7-8 combines with J gene TRBJ2-2, with no clear D. V dropped 7 bases and J dropped 6 bases, with 12 bases sitting between them. This CDR3 comprises 13 residues. Germline V lookup: CDR1 SGHVS, CDR2 FQNEAQ. The chain's CDR3 is CASTTYGPGELFF. For the CDR3, the DNA is TGTGCCAGCACGACTTACGGCCCCGGGGAGCTGTTTTTT.

The CDR3 region is CASSLEVKANTQYF. The CDR3 region has the DNA TGTGCCAGCAGCTTAGAGGTAAAGGCCAATACGCAGTATTTT. This chain uses TRBV7-9 with TRBJ2-3; no clear D. In germline, CDR1 is SEHNR, CDR2 FQNEAQ (reference sequence). The CDR3 is 14 residues long. The V gene lost 1 base and the J gene lost 7 bases, with 12 bases spanning the gap.

The chain is built from TRBV10-3 and TRBJ1-2; TRBD1 aligns across 7 bases. V lost 4 bases, J lost 4 bases, and 3 bases stayed unmatched. The CDR3 runs 13 residues. The germline gives CDR1 ENHRY, CDR2 SYGVKD. CDR3 loop: CAISGTGPYGYTF. In nucleotides, the CDR3 is TGTGCCATCAGTGGGACAGGTCCCTATGGCTACACCTTC.

The chain uses TRBV21-1 and TRBJ1-5. TRBV21-1 is a pseudogene segment. The CDR3 is 15 residues long. The chain's CDR3 is CASSKEGRYNQPQHF. The CDR3 DNA reads TGTGCCAGCAGCAAAGAGGGCCGCTACAATCAGCCCCAGCATTTT.

A few counts support this clonotype. The chain has TRBV5-1 and TRBJ1-6, with a tentative D call TRBD1 (5 bases). With 0 bases removed from V and 8 bases from J, the gap between germline ends came to 12 bases. The CDR3 consists of 15 residues. Germline lookup yields CDR1 SGHRS and CDR2 YFSETQ. The CDR3 nucleotides are TGCGCCAGCAGCTTGGGGGGCAGGGCGGATTCACCCCTCCACTTT. This encodes CASSLGGRADSPLHF.

The table lists this clonotype with a few counts. V is TRBV6-1 and J is TRBJ1-4, with 12 bases that match TRBD1. V gave up 7 bases and J gave up 8 bases; unmatched junction bases: 5. Per germline, CDR1 MNHNS and CDR2 SASEGT. The CDR3 runs to 14 residues. The DNA of the CDR3 is TGTGCCAGCAAGGGACAGGGGGCGGGCGAAAAACTGTTTTTT. Residues: CASKGQGAGEKLFF.

This clonotype was observed many times. The CDR3 bases are TGTGCCAGCAGCTACGCGGGGGGCCAAGCCTACGAGCAGTACTTC. Its protein is CASSYAGGQAYEQYF. The genes are TRBV7-2 and TRBJ2-7; TRBD2 agrees at 8 bases. The CDR3 is made up of 15 amino acids. CDR1 and CDR2 from the germline V gene are SGHTA and FQGNSA. V shed 4 bases, J shed 2 bases, and the junction held 7 bases outside the gene matches. Full variable domain (remainder filled in from reference TRBV7-2 and TRBJ2-7): GAGVSQSPSNKVTEKGKDVELRCDPISGHTALYWYRQSLGQGLEFLIYFQGNSAPDKSGLPSDRFSAERTGGSVSTLTIQRTQQEDSAVYLCASSYAGGQAYEQYFGPGTRLTVT.

This clonotype was seen at least ten times. The chain has TRBV25-1 and TRBJ2-1; 8 nucleotides align to TRBD2. J gave up 8 bases and V 2 bases, and 11 bases lay outside the gene matches. CDR3 length: 16 amino acids. CDR1 is MGHDK and CDR2 is SYGVNS in the germline V gene. CDR3 amino acids: CASSELGVAGSHEQFF. For the CDR3, the DNA is TGTGCCAGCAGTGAACTGGGGGTAGCGGGGAGCCATGAGCAGTTCTTC. The entire variable domain, with the rest obtained from reference TRBV25-1 and TRBJ2-1, is as follows: EADIYQTPRYLVIGTGKKITLECSQTMGHDKMYWYQQDPGMELHLIHYSYGVNSTEKGDLSSESTVSRIRTEHFPLTLESARPSHTSQYLCASSELGVAGSHEQFFGPGTRLTVL.

This clonotype has more than one count but fewer than ten. The V gene is TRBV29-1, the J gene TRBJ2-5; the D is unclear. The germline gives CDR1 SQVTM, CDR2 ANQGSEA. CDR3 length equals 14 residues. V was shortened by 6 bases and J by 4 bases, with 18 bases between the two germline ends. For the CDR3, the DNA is TGCAGCGTGTCCGGGTCTCGGCAAAGAGAGACCCAGTACTTC. Encoded protein: CSVSGSRQRETQYF.

The chain links TRBV7-9 to TRBJ2-3; D ambiguous. The CDR3 loop spans 15 amino acids. Trimming removed 2 bases from V and 0 bases from J, with 9 bases in between. Looked up from germline, CDR1 is SEHNR and CDR2 is FQNEAQ (reference sequence). As DNA, the CDR3 is TGTGCCAGCAGCTTAAACCCTTCTAGCACAGATACGCAGTATTTT. As protein: CASSLNPSSTDTQYF.

This rearrangement joins TRBV5-1 to TRBJ1-2; TRBD1 might be the D (5 bases). Trimming shortened V by 0 bases and J by 7 bases, and 16 bases separated the two germline ends. Germline values: CDR1 SGHRS, CDR2 YFSETQ. The CDR3 has 15 residues. The DNA for the CDR3 is TGCGCCAGCAGCTTGGGCCAGGGACGGGGCCGTGGCTACACCTTC. This translates into CASSLGQGRGRGYTF.